This TCR beta chain was recovered during a study of control samples from healthy donors and cancer patients. Only in-frame clones appear in the TCRdb table, and some are missing; sequencing was by immunoSEQ multiplex PCR. This table holds 98,000 or so clones, approximately 82% found once. V was shortened by 8 bases and J by 2 bases, with 19 bases between the two germline ends. Germline lookup yields CDR1 SGHVS and CDR2 FQNEAQ. This CDR3 is 16 amino acids long. The receptor comes from a man aged 60 to 75 in good health. Sequencing used blood. This chain joins TRBV7-8 and TRBJ1-3; D not certain. CDR3 nucleotides: TGTGCCAGCGTTCAGGAGGGTTTTATAACTGGAAACACCATATATTTT. Residues: CASVQEGFITGNTIYF.